The source of this TCR beta chain is a study of blood T cells in healthy people across ages (dated by TCRdb to between 2015 and 2016). Looking at the study overall: Template switching captured roughly one uniquely barcoded TCR beta cDNA molecule per two T cells in model experiments. For two donors (one aged 18 to 30 and one aged 80 or older), the study analyzed two additional independent replicas of 1 million unique cDNA reads from the same blood draw. To track age-related changes in TCR beta repertoire diversity, the study relied on deep sequencing normalized with unique cDNA molecular identifiers. The donors were divided into four age groups: young (average approximately 15 years), middle-aged (roughly 40), aged (about 60) and long-lived (around 80). What the research found in general, with its limitations: Compared with the aged group, the long-lived group had more naive CD4+ T cells, fewer expanded clones and increased TCR diversity, a pattern suggesting age selection. The CMV infection status of donors was not known, potentially confounding age-related changes in expanded clonotypes. Observed TCR beta diversity correlated strongly with the percentage of naive T cells measured by flow cytometry. As age increased, observed TCR beta diversity per million T cells dropped in a roughly linear way, and a significant reduction was already evident by age 40. Total diversity estimates from one million sequenced T cells were considered lower bounds and underestimates. Bulk unsorted PBMC profiling prevented conclusive comparison of naive and antigen-experienced compartments.

Preparation of the library involved 5' RACE. This sample was sequenced with an Illumina HiSeq 2500. A second about 7 to 12 cycle PCR used a sample-barcoded 5' primer and a J-beta primer mix. A template-switch 5' adaptor carrying 12 random nucleotides introduced a unique molecular identifier onto each TCR beta cDNA molecule. At least 2.5 million CDR3-containing paired-end reads were obtained from each sample. The Mint cDNA synthesis kit, primed by a TRBC-specific oligonucleotide, was used to synthesize first-strand cDNA from all RNA. Following uracil-DNA glycosylase treatment, a first 18-cycle PCR with universal primers M1SS and BC2_uni_R was performed on all cDNA. In the original analysis: Each sample was normalized by randomly selecting 1 million high-quality reads, each carrying a distinct molecular identifier. Reads sharing molecular identifiers were discarded rather than binned into consensus sequences. MiTCR, set to a Q25 quality threshold and the strictest error-elimination algorithm, was used for CDR3 identification, clonotype clustering and error correction. A nonparametric unseen species model with Euler transformation was used to estimate lower-bound total TCR beta diversity. TCRdb reprocessing: public reads trimmed at Q25 with fastp, clones called with MiXCR, in-frame beta chains kept. Each CDR3 protein appears once, grouped with its most common genes and DNA. Clone size and V and J calls follow TCRdb, not the original study. This sample has about 930,000 distinct CDR3 sequences in its table, and almost 30% of those were observed once. The ten largest clonotypes hold about a tenth of the sample.

At the junction V is shortened by 7 bases and J by 0 bases, with 17 bases in between. Inclusive of the bounding cysteine and phenylalanine, the CDR3 is 16 residues long. The kept DNA is CDR3 alone, 48 bases in frame from the first base. This clonotype has at least ten counts. Its antigen remains unidentified. The sample holds no much larger clone one base away, and base qualities are not on file. The 39 donors, aged roughly 6 to 95 years, were systemically healthy Caucasian individuals from Russia. Roughly 9 milliliters of peripheral blood were drawn from each donor into EDTA-treated Vacutainer tubes. Ficoll-Paque density-gradient centrifugation was used to isolate PBMCs, with at least 6 million obtained per sample. Trizol reagent was used to extract total RNA from PBMCs, with at least 6 micrograms per sample. For every donor, an aliquot of PBMCs went through flow cytometry to measure the percentages of naive CD45RAhigh/CD27high T cells.

These records were also assigned to another study, of T cells of mothers and their children. The second study's authors report: Nine systemically healthy Caucasian individuals served as donors, namely three mothers together with their six children. cDNA synthesis used all of the extracted RNA, with approximately 1.4 ug of RNA in each 15 ul reaction. Sample barcodes and 2-4 random nucleotides were added via the M1S primer in the second PCR. More than 8.5 million TCR beta CDR3 reads were obtained from each mother, and several million reads were obtained from each child. In both related and unrelated pairs, thymic selection shapes the output of TCR recombination in a similar way, with inherited differences having only a minor effect. Normalized repertoire overlap in related mother-child pairs was always slightly higher than in unrelated mother-child pairs, but the difference was never significant. Persistent microchimeric T cell clones were not detected, at a sensitivity of about 99 clones per million clonotypes. To look for features that set related mother-child pairs apart from unrelated individuals, the researchers ran deep NGS to compare the TCR beta repertoires of mothers and children. The mean age was roughly 36 +/- 4 years for the mothers and about 12 +/- 4 years for the children. After adapters were ligated using NEBNext reagents, the libraries underwent 100+100 nt paired-end sequencing on an Illumina HiSeq 2000. To prevent cross-contamination, the mother and child libraries were prepared a month apart and were sequenced in separate runs. For each donor, between about 450,000 and 2,300,000 distinct TCR beta clonotypes were identified. Naive TCR beta clonotypes were estimated from low-frequency clonotypes matched to each donor's FACS-determined naive share, without sorting.

Sequencing was done on a sample of blood. This receptor was obtained from a woman aged 40 to 50 in good health. The chain uses TRBV12-3 or TRBV12-4 and TRBJ2-3; the D gene lacks a confident call. The CDR3 is CASTSWAQASTDTQYF. The nucleotide sequence reads as follows: TGTGCCAGCACTTCTTGGGCCCAGGCTAGCACAGATACGCAGTATTTT.